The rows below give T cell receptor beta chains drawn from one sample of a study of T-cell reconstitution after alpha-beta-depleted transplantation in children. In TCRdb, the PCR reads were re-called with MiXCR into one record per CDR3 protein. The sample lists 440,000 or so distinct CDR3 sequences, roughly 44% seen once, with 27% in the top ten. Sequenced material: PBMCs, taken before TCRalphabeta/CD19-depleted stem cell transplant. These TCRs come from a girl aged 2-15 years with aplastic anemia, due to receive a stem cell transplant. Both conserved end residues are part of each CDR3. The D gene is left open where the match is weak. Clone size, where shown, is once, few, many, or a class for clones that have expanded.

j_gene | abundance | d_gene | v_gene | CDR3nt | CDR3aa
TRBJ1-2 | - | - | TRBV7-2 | TGTGCCAGCAGCTCGGGGGCGGGCAGGGGTTTTGGCTATGGCTACACCTTC | CASSSGAGRGFGYGYTF
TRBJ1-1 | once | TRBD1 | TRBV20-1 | TGCAGTGGGTATGGCAGGGGGTCGCACACTGAAGCTTTCTTT | CSGYGRGSHTEAFF
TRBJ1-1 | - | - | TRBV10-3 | TGTGCCCCCACTAGACAGGCCAGCCATACTGAAGCTTTCTTT | CAPTRQASHTEAFF
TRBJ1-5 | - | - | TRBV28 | TGTGCCAGCAGCCGAGGACAGATCAATCAGCCCCAGCATTTT | CASSRGQINQPQHF
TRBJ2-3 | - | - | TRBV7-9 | TGTGCCAGCAGCTCCTCAATTAGTTGGGATACGCAGTATTTT | CASSSSISWDTQYF
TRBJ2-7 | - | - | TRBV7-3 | TGTGCCAGCATCTCCTTGGAGGGGATCGACGAGCAGTACTTC | CASISLEGIDEQYF
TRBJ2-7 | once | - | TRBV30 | TGTGCCTGGAGTCCGGCGTACGAGCAGTACTTC | CAWSPAYEQYF
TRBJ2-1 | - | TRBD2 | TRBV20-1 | TGCAGTGCTCCTGGGAGGCGAGCGGGAGGGCCCACCTACAATGAGCAGTTCTTC | CSAPGRRAGGPTYNEQFF
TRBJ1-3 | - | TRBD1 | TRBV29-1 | TGCAGCGTTCGGGACAGAAACTCTGGAAACACCATATATTTT | CSVRDRNSGNTIYF
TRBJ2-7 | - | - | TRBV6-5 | TGTGCCAGCAGTTACTCGGGGGGAAAGTCCTACGAGCAGTACTTC | CASSYSGGKSYEQYF
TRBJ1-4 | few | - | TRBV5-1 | TGCGCCAGCGGCGGGTCCCCTAATGAAAAACTGTTTTTT | CASGGSPNEKLFF
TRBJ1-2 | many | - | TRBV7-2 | TGTGCCAGCAGCCCCTACGACGCCTTGGGCTACACCTTC | CASSPYDALGYTF
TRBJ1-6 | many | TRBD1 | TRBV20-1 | TGCAGTACCCCCGGGACAGGGGGAACGGGGACACCCCTCCACTTT | CSTPGTGGTGTPLHF
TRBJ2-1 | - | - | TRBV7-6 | TGTGCCAGCACGACTTCCTACAATGAGCAGTTCTTC | CASTTSYNEQFF
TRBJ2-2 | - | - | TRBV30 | TGTGCCTGGAGGAATAGGGCCACCGGGGAGCTGTTTTTT | CAWRNRATGELFF
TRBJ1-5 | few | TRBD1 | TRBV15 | TGTGCCACCAGCAGAGACCCTGACAGGGATCAGCCCCAGCATTTT | CATSRDPDRDQPQHF
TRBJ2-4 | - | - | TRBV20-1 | TGCAGTGCTAGGGACCGCCCCAGGAACATTCAGTACTTC | CSARDRPRNIQYF
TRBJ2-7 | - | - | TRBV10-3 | TGTGCCATCACGCCGACAGCCAAATCCTACGAGCAGTACTTC | CAITPTAKSYEQYF
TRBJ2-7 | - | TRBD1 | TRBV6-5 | TGTGCCAGCAGTTACAGGACAGGGGACTACGAGCAGTACTTC | CASSYRTGDYEQYF
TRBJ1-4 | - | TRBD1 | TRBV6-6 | TGTGCCACCCTTCAACAGGGGAATGAAAAACTGTTTTTT | CATLQQGNEKLFF
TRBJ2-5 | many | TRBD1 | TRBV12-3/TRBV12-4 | TGTGCCAGCAGGGGGACAGGGGGACAAGAGACCCAGTACTTC | CASRGTGGQETQYF
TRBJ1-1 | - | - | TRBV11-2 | TGTGCCAGCAGCTTAGGGTCCCGGGTGATCATGAACACTGAAGCTTTCTTT | CASSLGSRVIMNTEAFF
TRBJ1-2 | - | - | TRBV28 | TGTGCCAGCAGTTTAATGGGCGCCGCCTATGGCTACACCTTC | CASSLMGAAYGYTF
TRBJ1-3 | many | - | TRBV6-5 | TGCGCCAGCAGCTCAGGATCTGGAAACACCATATATTTT | CASSSGSGNTIYF
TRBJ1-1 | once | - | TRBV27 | TGTGCCAGCAGTTTTCCGGGAAGCACTGAAGCTTTCTTT | CASSFPGSTEAFF
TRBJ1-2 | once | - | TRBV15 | TGTGCCACCAGCAGAGATCCGGGCCAAGGGGCCGGTGGCTACACCTTC | CATSRDPGQGAGGYTF
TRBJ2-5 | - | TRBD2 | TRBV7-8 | TGTGCCAGCAGCCTCGGGACTAGCGGAGCCCAAGAGACCCAGTACTTC | CASSLGTSGAQETQYF
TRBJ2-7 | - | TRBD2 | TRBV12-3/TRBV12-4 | TGTGCCAGCAAACCCGGGACTAGCGGCAGGTTCTCCTACGAGCAGTACTTC | CASKPGTSGRFSYEQYF
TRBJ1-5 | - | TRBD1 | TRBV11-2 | TGTGCCTGCAGCTTAGGGACAGGGGGCAATCAGCCCCAGCATTTT | CACSLGTGGNQPQHF
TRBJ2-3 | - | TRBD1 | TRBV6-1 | TGTGCCAGCAGTACGGGGGACAGGGGGGGTACGCAGTATTTT | CASSTGDRGGTQYF
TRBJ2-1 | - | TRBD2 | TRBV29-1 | TGCAGCGCCACGATCGGGGGGGGCCTAAATGAGCAGTTCTTC | CSATIGGGLNEQFF
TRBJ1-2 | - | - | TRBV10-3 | TGTGCCATCAGTGAGAGCCCTAACTATGGCTACACCTTC | CAISESPNYGYTF
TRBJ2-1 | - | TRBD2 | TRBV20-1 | TGCAGTGGGAGCGGGGGGGAGAATGAGCAGTTCTTC | CSGSGGENEQFF
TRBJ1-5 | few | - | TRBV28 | TGTGCCAGCAGTTTATCTCAGGTGGGGCAGCCCCAGCATTTT | CASSLSQVGQPQHF
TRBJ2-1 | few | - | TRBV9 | TGTGCCAGCAGCGTAGCCCCGGGGAATGAGCAGTTCTTC | CASSVAPGNEQFF
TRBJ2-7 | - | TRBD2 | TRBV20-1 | TGCAGTGCTAGGGGGGAGACTAGCGTCTACGAGCAGTACTTC | CSARGETSVYEQYF
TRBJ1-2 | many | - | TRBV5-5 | TGTGCCAGCAGCTTGACGAAGTATGGCTACACCTTC | CASSLTKYGYTF
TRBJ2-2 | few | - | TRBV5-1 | TGCGCCAGCAGGTTAGCGGCGAACACCGGGGAGCTGTTTTTT | CASRLAANTGELFF
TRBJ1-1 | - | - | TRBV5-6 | TGTGCCAGCAGCTTTTCTCCCGGGACCGGGAACGCTGAAGCTTTCTTT | CASSFSPGTGNAEAFF
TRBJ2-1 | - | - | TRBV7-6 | TGTGCCAGCAGCTTTCTCGGCGACGCTCATGAGCAGTTCTTC | CASSFLGDAHEQFF
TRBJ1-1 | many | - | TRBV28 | TGTGCCAGCACCTCTTGGGGAGGGAACACTGAAGCTTTCTTT | CASTSWGGNTEAFF
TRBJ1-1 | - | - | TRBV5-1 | TGCGCCAGCAGCTTGGGGCAGGGAGTGGGCACTGAAGCTTTCTTT | CASSLGQGVGTEAFF
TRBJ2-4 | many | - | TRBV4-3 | TGCGCCAGCAGCCAAGACCGTCAAACCAGGGGGGGAAACATTCAGTACTTC | CASSQDRQTRGGNIQYF
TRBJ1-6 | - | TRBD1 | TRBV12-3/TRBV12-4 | TGTGCCAGCAGTCTCCACACAGGGGGCGCGAATTCACCCCTCCACTTT | CASSLHTGGANSPLHF
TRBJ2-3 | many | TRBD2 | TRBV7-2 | TGTGCCAGCAGCCCGCCGGGACTAGCGGGAGGGGCAGATACGCAGTATTTT | CASSPPGLAGGADTQYF
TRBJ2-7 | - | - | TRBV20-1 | TGCAGTGCTAGAGAGGGTCCGGGCTACGAGCAGTACTTC | CSAREGPGYEQYF
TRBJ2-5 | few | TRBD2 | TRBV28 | TGTGCCAGCACCCCAACTCTCGGCGGGAGGGCCCTTCAAGAGACCCAGTACTTC | CASTPTLGGRALQETQYF
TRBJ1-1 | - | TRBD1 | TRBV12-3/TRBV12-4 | TGTGCCAGCTTGGGACAGTCGAACACTGAAGCTTTCTTT | CASLGQSNTEAFF
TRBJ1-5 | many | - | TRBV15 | TGTGCCACCAGCAGAGATTTTGGGGATCGGCCCCAGCATTTT | CATSRDFGDRPQHF
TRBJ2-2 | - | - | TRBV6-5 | TGTGCCAGCAGTTACTTTCCAGGGGAGGAAACCGGGGAGCTGTTTTTT | CASSYFPGEETGELFF
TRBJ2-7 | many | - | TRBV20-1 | TGCAGTGGTTTGACTAGATATCTCCCCGAGCAGTACTTC | CSGLTRYLPEQYF
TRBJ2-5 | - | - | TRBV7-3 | TGTGCCAGCAGCATGGACGGTGAAGAGACCCAGTACTTC | CASSMDGEETQYF
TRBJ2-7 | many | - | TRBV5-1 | TGCGCCAGCAGCTTTTCCTCGTCCTACCACGAGCAGTACTTC | CASSFSSSYHEQYF
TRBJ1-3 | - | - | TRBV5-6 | TGTGCCAGCAGCTTGGAATTGGTTGGAAACACCATATATTTT | CASSLELVGNTIYF